The rows below give T cell receptor beta chains drawn from one sample of a study of technical replicates of blood from several donors. TCRdb keeps only in-frame clones here, not all; method: immunoSEQ multiplex PCR. Among 80,000 or so clones listed, about 98% were seen once. Sequenced input: T cells isolated from PBMCs. These receptors all stem from a human donor in good health. Each CDR3 is given with its conserved first and last residue.

V	J	CDR3
TRBV28	TRBJ2-7	CASSLSGDSYEQYF
TRBV28	TRBJ2-1	CASSSDSMSSYNEQFF
TRBV19	TRBJ2-2	CASKAGGDTGELFF
TRBV7-8	TRBJ1-2	CASSQHQGPSYGYTF
TRBV28	TRBJ2-2	CASSSQGRTGELFF
TRBV15	TRBJ1-5	CATSVGGAFNQPQHF
TRBV6-5	TRBJ2-7	CASSKDTSAHYEQYF
TRBV7-8	TRBJ2-7	CASSDARYEQYF
TRBV6-5	TRBJ2-7	CASSTGTSYEQYF
TRBV28	TRBJ1-1	CATKRGNTEAFF
TRBV7-9	TRBJ2-7	CASSLGVYEQYF
TRBV28	TRBJ1-1	CASSSGGGGESPEAFF
TRBV5-1	TRBJ2-5	CASSFAGGQETQYF
TRBV7-9	TRBJ2-5	CASSLFTGGETQYF
TRBV6-1	TRBJ1-2	CASSEGQGMYGYTF
TRBV27	TRBJ1-1	CASSLQKNTEAFF
TRBV28	TRBJ2-1	CASSLWTSGSIEQFF
TRBV7-2	TRBJ2-4	CASSLPLQNIQYF
TRBV28	TRBJ2-3	CASSLFGQGMDTQYF
TRBV27	TRBJ2-5	CASSLQTGFRETQYF
TRBV7-6	TRBJ1-4	CASSLRPGQSNEKLFF
TRBV7-9	TRBJ2-1	CASSSRTVFNEQFF